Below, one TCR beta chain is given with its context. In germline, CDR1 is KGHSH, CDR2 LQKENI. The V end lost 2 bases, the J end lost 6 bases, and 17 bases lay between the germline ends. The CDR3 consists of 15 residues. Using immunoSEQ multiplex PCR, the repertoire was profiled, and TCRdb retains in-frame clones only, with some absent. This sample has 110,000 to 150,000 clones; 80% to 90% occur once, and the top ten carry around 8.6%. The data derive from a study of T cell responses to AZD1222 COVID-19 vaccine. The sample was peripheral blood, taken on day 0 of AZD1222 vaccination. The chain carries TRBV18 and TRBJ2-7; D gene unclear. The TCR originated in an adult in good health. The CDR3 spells CASSPRERRLGEQYF. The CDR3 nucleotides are TGTGCCAGCTCACCAAGGGAAAGGCGTTTGGGCGAGCAGTACTTC.